Sequencing of this T cell receptor beta chain was carried out in a study of cytomegalovirus exposure and HLA in healthy donors. Findings and caveats of the study: Most of the TCR beta V segments (in an earlier analysis) were productive either about 87% or about 30% of the time. In a later analysis, specific HLA alleles were associated with about 18,000 TCR beta sequences at a 0.05 false discovery rate. 164 TCR beta chains were listed as cytomegalovirus-associated. Sequencing had likely introduced a cluster of highly shared sequence variants as an artifact.

The CDR3 extends over 14 amino acids. V lost 1 base to trimming and J lost 5 bases, with 10 bases between them. Germline V gene sequence: CDR1 SGDLS, CDR2 YYNGEE. A multiplex PCR was run with 60 Vbeta primers and 13 Jbeta primers. Profiled with immunoSEQ multiplex PCR; TCRdb holds only in-frame clones, not every one. The sample comprises around 140,000 clones, over 60% of which are singletons, and about 13% rests with the top ten. This clone was observed a handful of times. Its antigen is as yet unknown. Sequenced input: PBMCs. V is TRBV9 and J is TRBJ2-1; D is unclear. This TCR came from a man aged 40-49 years in good health and CMV-seropositive. The CDR3 DNA follows: TGTGCCAGCAGCGTATTACCGGAGAACAATGAGCAGTTCTTC. Encoded protein: CASSVLPENNEQFF.